A selection of T cell receptor beta chains follows, all from one sample in a study of T-cell reconstitution after alpha-beta-depleted transplantation in children. TCRdb fed the PCR reads into MiXCR, producing one record per CDR3 protein. Of roughly 400,000 distinct CDR3 sequences listed, over 40% are singletons. Material: PBMCs, obtained before TCRalphabeta/CD19-depleted stem cell transplant. The source is a girl under 10 years old with aplastic anemia, due to receive a stem cell transplant. CDR3s include the opening cysteine and the closing phenylalanine or tryptophan.

V gene: TRBV5-1; CDR3 protein: CASSPLREEQYF
V gene: TRBV7-2; CDR3 protein: CASSLFPAGGQETQYF
V gene: TRBV5-5; CDR3 protein: CASSLPLRQGAYEQYF
V gene: TRBV14; CDR3 protein: CASSLVPTDTQYF
V gene: TRBV7-6; CDR3 protein: CASSLTPIAGGGTAGELFF
V gene: TRBV6-5; CDR3 protein: CASKSTGETQYF
V gene: TRBV29-1; CDR3 protein: CSGGQAYYEQYF
V gene: TRBV7-6; CDR3 protein: CASSLRGASLYEQYF
V gene: TRBV20-1; CDR3 protein: CSASPPPSSYEQYF
V gene: TRBV6-1; CDR3 protein: CASRPGTSKNIQYF
V gene: TRBV28; CDR3 protein: CASSLRVTNTEAFF
V gene: TRBV7-9; CDR3 protein: CASSVSQGGYEQYF
V gene: TRBV4-2; CDR3 protein: CASSQAREGLAGDSYNEQFF
V gene: TRBV7-9; CDR3 protein: CASSSDRVDGYTF
V gene: TRBV7-2; CDR3 protein: CASSQRTGDQPQHF
V gene: TRBV3-1; CDR3 protein: CASSPWDSSDTQYF
V gene: TRBV5-1; CDR3 protein: CASSLAGGGEGKQYF
V gene: TRBV12-3/TRBV12-4; CDR3 protein: CASGSLDTQYF
V gene: TRBV28; CDR3 protein: CASSLHKGGSYNEQSF
V gene: TRBV6-1; CDR3 protein: CASSIRRDHYNEQFF
V gene: TRBV5-1; CDR3 protein: CASRDGSTDTQYF
V gene: TRBV7-9; CDR3 protein: CASSFGHTDTQYF
V gene: TRBV7-6; CDR3 protein: CASSPQRAGETQYF
V gene: TRBV7-9; CDR3 protein: CASSLPVAGSYEQYF
V gene: TRBV11-2; CDR3 protein: CASSLERLAKSSTDTQYF
V gene: TRBV5-6; CDR3 protein: CASSLDGLSSYNEQFF
V gene: TRBV5-1; CDR3 protein: CASRTGTSGIGTDTQYF
V gene: TRBV29-1; CDR3 protein: CSVGVGGGRDTQYF
V gene: TRBV6-1; CDR3 protein: CASSLTGEIKPEAFF
V gene: TRBV7-3; CDR3 protein: CASSSSGYTEAFF
V gene: TRBV15; CDR3 protein: CATSTDVEDEQYF
V gene: TRBV29-1; CDR3 protein: CSVEDSPAGLFADEQFF
V gene: TRBV20-1; CDR3 protein: CSASSTSFTYNEQFF
V gene: TRBV7-3; CDR3 protein: CASSLVGTPSPYANYGYTF
V gene: TRBV10-3; CDR3 protein: CAISERRTGDTGELFF
V gene: TRBV20-1; CDR3 protein: CSAKHSSGNTIYF
V gene: TRBV20-1; CDR3 protein: CSARGQREGPYNEQSF
V gene: TRBV9; CDR3 protein: CASSVLGLAGLRDTGELFF
V gene: TRBV21-1; CDR3 protein: CASSKTAYTNYEQYF
V gene: TRBV5-1; CDR3 protein: CASSFPTSGDTGANVLTF
V gene: TRBV3-1; CDR3 protein: CASSQESITDTQYF
V gene: TRBV12-3/TRBV12-4; CDR3 protein: CASSRPSAGRGTEAFF
V gene: TRBV30; CDR3 protein: CAWSVGGDIQYF
V gene: TRBV5-6; CDR3 protein: CASSLGARGNSPLHF
V gene: TRBV9; CDR3 protein: CASSVGPNTGELFF
V gene: TRBV7-2; CDR3 protein: CASSPYVDRGHGYTF
V gene: TRBV14; CDR3 protein: CASSRLGFGTDTQYF
V gene: TRBV5-5; CDR3 protein: CASQLGWQPYEQYF
V gene: TRBV7-8; CDR3 protein: CASSSARGSPSTDTQYF
V gene: TRBV5-1; CDR3 protein: CASRGYGNTGELFF
V gene: TRBV5-1; CDR3 protein: CASSLEHLASKITYEQYF
V gene: TRBV20-1; CDR3 protein: CSARLSEWADTQYF
V gene: TRBV20-1; CDR3 protein: CSARDQETQYF
V gene: TRBV29-1; CDR3 protein: CSAPLAGGPGNEQFF